This paragraph reports one T cell receptor beta chain. CDR3 length: 13 amino acids. V lost 0 bases, J lost 3 bases, and 6 bases lay in between. Germline lookup yields CDR1 LNHNV and CDR2 YYDKDF (reference sequence). The record originates from a study of cytomegalovirus exposure and HLA in healthy donors. Amplification used 60 Vbeta primers and 13 Jbeta primers. Profiled with immunoSEQ multiplex PCR; TCRdb holds only in-frame clones, not every one. The sample includes about 160,000 clones, approximately 80% seen only once; the top ten take around 3.5%. The clonotype comes from a young man in good health and CMV-seropositive. Sequences were obtained from PBMCs. The rearrangement joins TRBV15 to TRBJ2-7; unclear D gene. The CDR3 DNA sequence: TGTGCCACCAGCAGAGATTTAATCTACGAGCAGTACTTC. Translating gives CATSRDLIYEQYF.